This entry is about one T cell receptor (beta chain). Authors' analysis steps: Quantification of nucleated cells was approximated via reference gene primer amplification. Here immunoSEQ multiplex PCR was the method, and the copy in TCRdb shows in-frame clones only, minus some. V, J and clone size are those of that table, while D and trimming were read from the DNA. The sample holds 190,000 or so clones, around nine tenths seen once. The source of the sample is a study of blood T cell repertoires in COVID-19. Study background: Sites across the United States, Italy and Spain contributed samples from acute and convalescent COVID-19. T cells, B-cell-depleted T cells, or PBMCs supplied cDNA or gDNA.

Germline V lookup: CDR1 SGHRS, CDR2 YFSETQ. Trimming shortened V by 7 bases and J by 0 bases, and 16 bases separated the two germline ends. This CDR3 has 15 residues. The TCR comes from a woman between 18 and 29 years old who had recovered from COVID-19. Sequences were obtained from peripheral blood. The genes are TRBV5-1 and TRBJ1-2; D is ambiguous. CDR3 DNA: TGCGCCAGCCGCGTGCTGACAACATCTAACTATGGCTACACCTTC. It encodes CASRVLTTSNYGYTF.